The sequence of this T cell receptor (beta chain) was determined in a study of blood T cell repertoires in COVID-19. Study-wide background: The cDNA or gDNA used as material had been derived from T cells, B-cell-depleted T cells, or PBMCs.

Residents of about two dozen US areas, aged roughly 18 to 90 years, made up the participants. Cohort allocation depended upon clinical history that participants reported. As originally analysed: Estimation of nucleated cell counts relied on the amplification of reference gene primers. TCRdb's copy holds only in-frame clones and misses some; the assay was immunoSEQ multiplex PCR. V and J calls and clone size are copied from that table; D and trimming were computed from the DNA. The table lists 290,000 or so clones, about 90% of them singletons, with around 4.5% in the top ten. The receptor was derived from a young woman with acute COVID-19. The sample comprised PBMCs or T cells enriched from blood (not recorded which).

The CDR3 nucleotides read TGTGCCATCACGAGGGAAGTCCAACAGCCCCAGCATTTT. Protein sequence: CAITREVQQPQHF. The chain couples TRBV10-3 to TRBJ1-5; D uncertain. Germline V gene data show CDR1 as ENHRY and CDR2 as SYGVKD. V was cut by 7 bases and J by 7 bases, with 14 bases left in between. This CDR3 has 13 amino acids.